This paragraph covers one T cell receptor (beta chain) sequence. These data belong to a study of blood T cell repertoires in COVID-19. Study as a whole: T cells, B-cell-depleted T cells, or PBMCs provided the cDNA or gDNA that served as material.

The CDR3 runs 15 residues. V was cut by 5 bases and J by 0 bases, with 14 bases left in between. Germline V CDR1 and CDR2: MNHEY, SMNVEV (reference sequence). As handled by the study authors: Cell counts per sample came from amplifying reference gene primers. Using immunoSEQ multiplex PCR, the repertoire was profiled, and TCRdb retains in-frame clones only, with some absent. V and J calls and clone size are those listed in that table; D and trimming were worked out from the DNA. The sample yields around 70,000 clones, around 89% seen once. The sequenced sample was peripheral blood. The chain carries TRBV27 and TRBJ2-7, with D tentatively TRBD1 (6 bases). This sequence was found in a man aged 55-75 years with acute or convalescent COVID-19. The CDR3 sequence is CASSPRQASSYEQYF. CDR3 nucleotides: TGTGCCAGCAGTCCGAGACAGGCGAGCTCCTACGAGCAGTACTTC.